A single sample gave rise to the 26 T cell receptor beta chains below, sequenced in a study of technical replicates of blood from four donors (TCRdb year 2017). The library relied on the immunoSEQ multiplex PCR assay. Drawn from immuneACCESS, this table holds only the in-frame rearrangements with V and J called that TCRdb kept. Clones are partly lost; checked studies trace under half to an unresolved V gene and leave the rest unexplained. The table for this sample lists under 75,000 clones; 80% to 95% of them were counted only once. The ten largest clones add up to around 4% of the sample. Input material: PBMCs. These receptors originate from a human donor in good health. Some clones in this sample may be carry-over from other donors' samples.

The gene calls are TRBV7-8 and TRBJ2-2, with D perhaps matching TRBD1 (7 bases). The CDR3 is 16 amino acids. From germline, CDR1 is SGHVS and CDR2 FQNEAQ. V shed 5 bases and J shed 5 bases, with 18 bases lying between them. The CDR3 sequence is CASSPDRVGGTGELFF. CDR3 sequence (DNA): TGTGCCAGCAGCCCCGACAGGGTGGGAGGAACCGGGGAGCTGTTTTTT.

A remark on this clone: One end of the junction fails to match germline, which may point to a read error. Other DNA sequences in this specimen translate into the identical CDR3. The V call is TRBV30, the J call TRBJ2-3; D unresolved. This CDR3 is 15 amino acids long. Germline CDR1 and CDR2: GTSNPN and SVGIG (reference sequence). The CDR3 bases are TGTGCTTGGAGTATCGCGTCTTCTCTCACAGATACGCAGTATTTT. It yields the protein CAWSIASSLTDTQYF.

For the CDR3, the DNA is TGCGCCAGCAGCTTTTCTAACAATGAGCAGTTCTTC. Its protein product is CASSFSNNEQFF. The J gene is TRBJ2-1, the V gene TRBV5-1; D gene unclear. The germline V gene encodes CDR1 SGHRS and CDR2 YFSETQ. The V end lost 2 bases, the J end lost 5 bases, and 5 bases lay between the germline ends. CDR3 length: 12 amino acids. The variable domain in full, completed from reference TRBV5-1 and TRBJ2-1, reads KAGVTQTPRYLIKTRGQQVTLSCSPISGHRSVSWYQQTPGQGLQFLFEYFSETQRNKGNFPGRFSGRQFSNSRSEMNVSTLELGDSALYLCASSFSNNEQFFGPGTRLTVL.

J is TRBJ1-3 and V is TRBV7-8; D is undetermined. Germline-derived CDR1 and CDR2 are SGHVS and FQNEAQ. The length of the CDR3 is 15 residues. Trimming pared 1 base from V and 7 bases from J, leaving 14 bases between. In DNA form, the CDR3 reads TGTGCCAGCAGCTTAGGAATGTTTGTCGGGAACACCATATATTTT. It translates to CASSLGMFVGNTIYF.

The chain links TRBV29-1 to TRBJ2-2; a weak D match, TRBD2 (5 bases). This CDR3 comprises 13 residues. With 4 bases removed from V and 10 bases from J, the gap between germline ends came to 16 bases. Germline V CDR1 and CDR2: SQVTM, ANQGSEA. Written as DNA, the CDR3 is TGCAGCGTTGGTCGGGGTCTGGCCGAGGAGCTGTTTTTT. Its translation: CSVGRGLAEELFF.

The V gene is TRBV7-6, the J gene TRBJ2-5; 11 nucleotides agree with TRBD2. CDR3 length: 18 residues. Germline CDR1 and CDR2: SGHVS and FNYEAQ. With 5 bases clipped from V and 8 bases from J, the junction kept 19 bases outside the gene matches. CDR3 protein: CASSRPRLAGGPKSTQYF. CDR3 bases: TGTGCCAGCAGCCGCCCGCGGCTAGCGGGGGGACCTAAGAGTACCCAGTACTTC.

The rearrangement joins TRBV4-2 to TRBJ2-7; D may be TRBD2 (6 bases). CDR3 length: 13 amino acids. V shed 6 bases and J shed 6 bases, with 15 bases lying between them. Germline values: CDR1 LGHNA, CDR2 YNFKEQ. In nucleotides, the CDR3 is TGTGCCAGCAGTCCTGGAGGCGGGGCCGAGCAGTACTTC. It codes for CASSPGGGAEQYF.

The chain carries TRBV12-5 and TRBJ2-7; 9 bases align to TRBD1. Trimming at V came to 5 bases and at J to 6 bases, leaving 14 bases not matched to a gene. The length of the CDR3 is 16 residues. Germline V gene data show CDR1 as LGHNT and CDR2 as FRNRAP. CDR3 residues: CASGRSPGQGYGEQYF. In DNA form, the CDR3 reads TGTGCTAGTGGTAGATCCCCGGGACAGGGATATGGCGAGCAGTACTTC.

This chain connects TRBV7-9 to TRBJ2-1, with TRBD2 identical over 10 bases. Germline V gene data show CDR1 as SEHNR and CDR2 as FQNEAQ (reference sequence). This CDR3 comprises 15 residues. V lost 5 bases and J lost 7; bases outside the gene matches: 8. The CDR3 DNA sequence: TGTGCCAGCAGCCCAGGACTAGCGGTCCTTAATGAGCAGTTCTTC. Its protein is CASSPGLAVLNEQFF.

The chain joins TRBV19 to TRBJ1-6; unclear D gene. The CDR3 is 15 residues long. Trimming took off 5 bases at V and 7 bases at J, with 15 bases between the two ends. CDR1 LNHDA and CDR2 SQIVND come from the germline V gene (reference sequence). The CDR3 protein is CASSDLKSENSPLHF. CDR3 nucleotides: TGTGCCAGTAGTGACCTTAAGAGCGAGAATTCACCCCTCCACTTT.

The chain links TRBV18 to TRBJ1-2; D is perhaps TRBD1 (6 bases). The CDR3 spans 15 residues. Trimming pared 3 bases from V and 4 bases from J, leaving 15 bases between. Germline V CDR1 and CDR2: KGHSH, LQKENI. In DNA, the CDR3 is TGTGCCAGCTCACCCGACAGGAGACCGAGCTATGGCTACACCTTC. Translated: CASSPDRRPSYGYTF.

The chain employs TRBV6-1 and TRBJ2-3, with 10 bases aligning to TRBD2. In germline, CDR1 is MNHNS, CDR2 SASEGT. Trimming at V came to 4 bases and at J to 4 bases, leaving 8 bases not matched to a gene. CDR3 length: 16 amino acids. Here the CDR3 reads CASSVLAGDSPDTQYF. The CDR3 nucleotides read TGTGCCAGCAGTGTCCTAGCGGGGGATTCCCCAGATACGCAGTATTTT.

The rearrangement uses TRBV2 and TRBJ2-5, with 7 bases fitting TRBD1. Losses at the gene ends were 3 bases for V and 2 bases for J; bases not matched to a gene: 3. Per the germline V gene, CDR1 is SNHLY and CDR2 is FYNNEI. The CDR3 spans 14 residues. The CDR3 coding sequence is TGTGCCAGCAGTGAGCACAGGGGACAAGAGACCCAGTACTTC. Protein: CASSEHRGQETQYF. Full variable domain (remainder filled in from reference TRBV2 and TRBJ2-5): EPEVTQTPSHQVTQMGQEVILRCVPISNHLYFYWYRQILGQKVEFLVSFYNNEISEKSEIFDDQFSVERPDGSNFTLKIRSTKLEDSAMYFCASSEHRGQETQYFGPGTRLLVL.

V gene TRBV7-9 combines with J gene TRBJ2-5; tentative D call: TRBD2 (6 bases). The V gene lost 2 bases and the J gene lost 1 base, with 8 bases spanning the gap. The CDR3 sequence is 14 residues long. Germline CDR1 reads SEHNR; CDR2 reads FQNEAQ (reference sequence). CDR3 bases: TGTGCCAGCAGCTTACCGGGGGTCCAAGAGACCCAGTACTTC. This sequence encodes CASSLPGVQETQYF.

The rearrangement links TRBV2 to TRBJ2-5; maybe TRBD1 (5 bases). Trimming left V 2 bases short and J 8 bases short, with 15 bases between. This CDR3 is 14 amino acids long. Germline assignment: CDR1 SNHLY and CDR2 FYNNEI. Here the CDR3 DNA reads TGTGCCAGCAGTGAAAGGTTTAGGGGTGATACCCAGTACTTC. Protein product: CASSERFRGDTQYF.

This chain uses TRBV6-1 with TRBJ1-6; D call uncertain. CDR1 and CDR2 (germline): MNHNS, SASEGT. V lost 1 base and J 5 bases, leaving 9 bases between the germline ends. The CDR3 has 15 residues. The CDR3 reads CASSEGTPHNSPLHF. The DNA of the CDR3 is TGTGCCAGCAGTGAAGGAACACCCCATAATTCACCCCTCCACTTT.

This chain joins TRBV4-3 and TRBJ1-2; 11 bases are a match to TRBD1. Germline lookup yields CDR1 LGHNA and CDR2 YSLEER. V was clipped by 4 bases and J by 4 bases; unmatched bases: 8. The CDR3 spans 16 residues. The CDR3 here is CASSRSTGTGGYGYTF. The CDR3 bases are TGCGCCAGCAGCCGATCCACCGGGACAGGGGGCTATGGCTACACCTTC.

This clone was recorded only once. The V call is TRBV30, the J call TRBJ1-5, with 8 positions matching TRBD1. CDR3 length: 13 amino acids. Germline V lookup: CDR1 GTSNPN, CDR2 SVGIG (reference sequence). After removal of 3 bases from V and 6 bases from J, the junction contained 4 bases not matched to a gene. The CDR3 DNA reads as TGTGCCTGGAGCTCAGGGGGCCTTCAGCCCCAGCATTTT. Its protein is CAWSSGGLQPQHF. The whole variable domain, remainder taken from reference TRBV30 and TRBJ1-5, is SQTIHQWPATLVQPVGSPLSLECTVEGTSNPNLYWYRQAAGRGLQLLFYSVGIGQISSEVPQNLSASRPQDRQFILSSKKLLLSDSGFYLCAWSSGGLQPQHFGDGTRLSIL.

The CDR3 coding sequence is TGTGCCAGCAGCTTGGGACTAGGTTCCACAGATACGCAGTATTTT. It translates to CASSLGLGSTDTQYF. The genes are TRBV7-2 and TRBJ2-3, with 8 bases identical to TRBD2. J gave up 2 bases and V 3 bases, and 4 bases lay outside the gene matches. The CDR3 length is 15 residues. Germline V CDR1 and CDR2: SGHTA, FQGNSA.

The CDR3 is CAISEGEPGTKSGELFF. DNA for the CDR3: TGTGCCATCAGTGAGGGGGAGCCAGGGACAAAGAGCGGGGAGCTGTTTTTT. V is TRBV10-3 and J is TRBJ2-2, with D perhaps matching TRBD1 (6 bases). V lost 2 bases and J 7 bases, leaving 20 bases between the germline ends. Germline V gene lookup returns CDR1 ENHRY and CDR2 SYGVKD. The CDR3 has 17 residues.

This sequence joins TRBV28 and TRBJ1-1; D gene ambiguous. The CDR3 is made up of 11 amino acids. Trimming pared 9 bases from V and 1 base from J, leaving 6 bases between. The germline CDR1 and CDR2 sequences are MDHEN and SYDVKM. CDR3 nucleotides: TGTGCCAGTACGGGGAACACTGAAGCTTTCTTT. This codes for CASTGNTEAFF.

The J gene is TRBJ1-2, the V gene TRBV4-1; 9 positions match TRBD1. CDR1 and CDR2 (germline): MGHRA, YSYEKL. This CDR3 comprises 15 residues. V lost 4 bases, J lost 2 bases, and 5 bases stayed unmatched. The chain's CDR3 is CASSPGTGINYGYTF. The CDR3 nucleotides are TGCGCCAGCAGCCCCGGGACAGGGATAAACTATGGCTACACCTTC.

V usage is TRBV4-3 and J usage is TRBJ2-2; D gene ambiguous. With 2 bases removed from V and 0 bases from J, the gap between germline ends came to 10 bases. CDR1 and CDR2 (germline): LGHNA, YSLEER. This CDR3 is built from 16 residues. The CDR3 region is CASSQMGITNTGELFF. The CDR3 DNA reads as TGCGCCAGCAGCCAAATGGGCATAACGAACACCGGGGAGCTGTTTTTT.

The rearrangement uses TRBV2 and TRBJ2-2; 7 nucleotides agree with TRBD2. With V trimmed by 6 bases and J by 8 bases, 9 bases remained unmatched. Germline values: CDR1 SNHLY, CDR2 FYNNEI. The CDR3 extends over 14 amino acids. The CDR3 reads CASRLANSGGELFF. CDR3 nucleotides: TGTGCCAGCAGACTAGCGAACTCGGGGGGGGAGCTGTTTTTT.

The V call is TRBV6-1, the J call TRBJ2-7; 7 nucleotides align to TRBD1. The junction had 11 bases not matched to a gene; V was cut back by 6 bases and J by 3 bases. The CDR3 runs to 15 residues. Germline CDR1 and CDR2: MNHNS and SASEGT. The DNA of the CDR3 is TGTGCCAGCAGCTGGGACAGTTCAGGGAACTACGAGCAGTACTTC. This translates into CASSWDSSGNYEQYF.

Written as DNA, the CDR3 is TGTGCCAGCAGCTCCAGGGGTCTGAACACTGAAGCTTTCTTT. It codes for CASSSRGLNTEAFF. The J gene is TRBJ1-1, the V gene TRBV7-6, with a tentative D call TRBD1 (6 bases). Germline CDR1 and CDR2: SGHVS and FNYEAQ. The CDR3 is 14 residues long. Trimming removed 4 bases from V and 0 bases from J, with 9 bases in between.